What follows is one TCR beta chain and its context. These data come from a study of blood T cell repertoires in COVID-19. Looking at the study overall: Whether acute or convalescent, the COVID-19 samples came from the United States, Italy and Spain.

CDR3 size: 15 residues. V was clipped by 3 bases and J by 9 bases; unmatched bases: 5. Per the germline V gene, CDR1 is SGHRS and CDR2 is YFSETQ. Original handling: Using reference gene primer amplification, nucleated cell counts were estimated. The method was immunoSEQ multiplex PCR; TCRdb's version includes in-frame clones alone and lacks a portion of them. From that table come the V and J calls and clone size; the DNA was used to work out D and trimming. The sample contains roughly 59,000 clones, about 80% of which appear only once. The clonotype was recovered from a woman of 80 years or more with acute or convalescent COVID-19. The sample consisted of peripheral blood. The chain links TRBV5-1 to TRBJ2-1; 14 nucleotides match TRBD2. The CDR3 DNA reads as TGCGCCAGCAGCTCCCGGACTAGCGGGGGGACTGAGCAGTTCTTC. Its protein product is CASSSRTSGGTEQFF. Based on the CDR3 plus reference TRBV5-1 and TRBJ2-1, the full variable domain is KAGVTQTPRYLIKTRGQQVTLSCSPISGHRSVSWYQQTPGQGLQFLFEYFSETQRNKGNFPGRFSGRQFSNSRSEMNVSTLELGDSALYLCASSSRTSGGTEQFFGPGTRLTVL.